What follows are 10 T cell receptor beta chains derived from one specimen sequenced in a study of a mutant IDH1 vaccine in newly diagnosed glioma. Measured with immunoSEQ multiplex PCR; TCRdb has only the in-frame clones, and not every one. The sample records some 49,000 clones, 60% to 85% being singletons. Their target antigens are unknown. Documented time point: week 47, end of study. Mutant IDH1 20-mer peptide, at 300 ug, made up each vaccine dose, with topical imiquimod. The source was PBMCs, collected from a glioma patient whose treatment included an IDH1 peptide vaccine. These receptors were collected from a middle-aged woman with glioma. Some clones in this sample may be carry-over from other donors' samples.

The V gene is TRBV13, the J gene TRBJ1-3; weak D call: TRBD1 (5 bases). Looked up from germline, CDR1 is PRHDT and CDR2 is FYEKMQ (reference sequence). This CDR3 region has 13 residues. The V and J ends lost 5 bases and 7 bases respectively, with 12 bases between them. In DNA, the CDR3 is TGTGCCAGCAGCCTAAGACAGCCTAACACCATATATTTT. Its translation is CASSLRQPNTIYF. Variable domain in full (rest from reference TRBV13 and TRBJ1-3): AAGVIQSPRHLIKEKRETATLKCYPIPRHDTVYWYQQGPGQDPQFLISFYEKMQSDKGSIPDRFSAQQFSDYHSELNMSSLELGDSALYFCASSLRQPNTIYFGEGSWLTVV.

This sequence joins TRBV7-2 and TRBJ2-7; the match to TRBD1 covers 8 bases. In germline, CDR1 is SGHTA, CDR2 FQGNSA. The ends lost 5 bases at V and 5 bases at J; junction bases unmatched: 8. This CDR3 is 14 amino acids long. The CDR3 DNA sequence: TGTGCCAGCAGCCCGCTGGACAGGGCCAACGAGCAGTACTTC. Its translation: CASSPLDRANEQYF. Drawing the rest from reference TRBV7-2 and TRBJ2-7, the complete variable domain is GAGVSQSPSNKVTEKGKDVELRCDPISGHTALYWYRQSLGQGLEFLIYFQGNSAPDKSGLPSDRFSAERTGGSVSTLTIQRTQQEDSAVYLCASSPLDRANEQYFGPGTRLTVT.

This chain connects TRBV7-9 to TRBJ2-1; unclear D gene. CDR1 SEHNR and CDR2 FQNEAQ come from the germline V gene (reference sequence). V lost 5 bases and J lost 5, with 1 base in between. The CDR3 is 10 residues long. CDR3 loop: CASSHNEQFF. In DNA form, the CDR3 reads TGTGCCAGCAGCCACAATGAGCAGTTCTTC.

The chain employs TRBV2 and TRBJ2-2, with D perhaps given as TRBD1 or TRBD2 (5 bases each). CDR3 length: 14 residues. V lost 7 bases and J lost 4, with 13 bases in between. CDR1 is SNHLY and CDR2 is FYNNEI in the germline V gene. This CDR3 is CASTRDGITGELFF. In DNA form, the CDR3 reads TGTGCCAGCACCCGGGACGGAATCACCGGGGAGCTGTTTTTT.

This clone was seen only a few times. Sequence at one end of the junction differs from germline and may be a read error. The chain combines TRBV2 with TRBJ2-7; weak D call: TRBD1 (5 bases). This CDR3 comprises 14 residues. Germline V gene sequence: CDR1 SNHLY, CDR2 FYNNEI. The DNA for the CDR3 is TGTGCCAGCATCCCTCAGGGAACCTCCTCCGAGCAGTACTTC. Translation gives CASIPQGTSSEQYF.

This chain connects TRBV11-2 to TRBJ2-7; D uncertain. Trimming pared 3 bases from V and 1 base from J, leaving 10 bases between. Germline lookup yields CDR1 SGHAT and CDR2 FQNNGV. This CDR3 has 14 amino acids. CDR3 bases: TGTGCCAGCAGCTTCAACCTCCCATCCTACGAGCAGTACTTC. Translated: CASSFNLPSYEQYF.

The chain joins TRBV19 to TRBJ1-1, with TRBD1 identical over 9 bases. The CDR3 runs to 15 residues. Germline CDR1 LNHDA, CDR2 SQIVND (reference sequence). V lost 3 bases, J lost 5 bases, and 7 bases stayed unmatched. As DNA, the CDR3 is TGTGCCAGTAGTATTGGGACAGGGACAAGGACTGAAGCTTTCTTT. Residues: CASSIGTGTRTEAFF.

V is TRBV2 and J is TRBJ2-3; TRBD1 matches 7 bases. The CDR3 runs to 15 residues. Unmatched junction bases numbered 8, after V lost 6 bases and J lost 2 bases. The germline gives CDR1 SNHLY, CDR2 FYNNEI. CDR3 amino acids: CASRPGQPYTDTQYF. The CDR3 DNA sequence: TGTGCCAGCAGACCGGGACAGCCTTACACAGATACGCAGTATTTT.

The rearrangement uses TRBV10-3 and TRBJ1-2; 8 nucleotides match TRBD1. CDR3 length: 13 amino acids. CDR1 and CDR2 from the germline V gene are ENHRY and SYGVKD. The V gene end was trimmed by 6 bases and the J gene end by 8 bases; junction bases not matched to a gene: 8. The CDR3 spells CAISLQGESGYTF. The CDR3, as DNA: TGTGCCATCAGCCTACAGGGGGAGAGCGGCTACACCTTC.

In nucleotides, the CDR3 is TGTGCCAGCAGTTACGGGGGGGGTTTCAGCAATCAGCCCCAGCATTTT. Translated, it gives CASSYGGGFSNQPQHF. V is TRBV6-6 and J is TRBJ1-5, with D possibly TRBD1 on 5 matching bases. CDR3 length: 16 residues. The V gene's germline CDR1 is MNHNY and CDR2 SVGAGI (reference sequence). Trimming shortened V by 2 bases and J by 1 base, and 12 bases separated the two germline ends.